The source of this T cell receptor (beta chain) is a study of T cells in localized non-small cell lung cancer. The study's findings and limits: Peak T cell clonality was found in uninvolved adjacent lung, exceeding tumor. Since sequencing was restricted to only one region of the tumor, intratumor heterogeneity remains a possibility. Longer overall survival associated with higher blood T cell density; shorter survival with higher adjacent-lung clonality. Of the top 100 tumor clones, median roughly 60 were in adjacent lung, about 26 among its top 100.

TCRdb's table, derived via immunoSEQ multiplex PCR, lists solely in-frame clones and lacks some. Counted here are more than 30,000 clones, approximately 88% occurring once; the ten biggest clones make up less than 5%. CDR3 size: 16 residues. Deletions cut 1 base from V and 0 bases from J, with 13 bases between. Germline values: CDR1 MGHDK, CDR2 SYGVNS. Remarks on this clone: Its antigen is currently unknown.

V gene TRBV25-1 combines with J gene TRBJ2-7; D remains ambiguous. The sample in question was peripheral blood mononuclear cells, obtained before any cancer treatment. The TCR originated in a woman aged 40-69 years with stage III lung adenocarcinoma. The CDR3 loop reads CASSEFRGLSSYEQYF. CDR3 DNA sequence: TGTGCCAGCAGTGAATTTAGAGGCCTAAGCTCCTACGAGCAGTACTTC.